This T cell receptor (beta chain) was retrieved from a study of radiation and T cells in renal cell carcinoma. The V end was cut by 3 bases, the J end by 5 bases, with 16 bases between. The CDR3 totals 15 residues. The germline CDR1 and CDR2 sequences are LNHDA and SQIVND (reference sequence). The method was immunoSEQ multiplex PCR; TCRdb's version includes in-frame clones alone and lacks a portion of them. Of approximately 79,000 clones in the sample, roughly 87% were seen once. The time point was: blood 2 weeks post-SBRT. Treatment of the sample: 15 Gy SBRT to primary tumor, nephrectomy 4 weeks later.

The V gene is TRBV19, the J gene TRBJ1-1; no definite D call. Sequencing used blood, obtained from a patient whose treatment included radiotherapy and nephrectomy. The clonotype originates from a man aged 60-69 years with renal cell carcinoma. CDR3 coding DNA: TGTGCCAGTAGTATTTTGGAGACAAGCGGGACTGAAGCTTTCTTT. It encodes CASSILETSGTEAFF.